This T cell receptor (beta chain) is drawn from a study of early T cells in non-severe SARS-CoV-2 infection. Whole-study results and caveats: Anti-spike CD8 specificities were favored by VDJdb matching, whose results missed private and CD4 specificities.

Using its own MiXCR run on the 5' RACE reads, TCRdb lists one record per CDR3 protein. The sample shows 70,000 to 75,000 distinct CDR3 sequences, roughly 13% of them seen only once. The ends were cut back, 3 bases at V and 5 bases at J, with 9 bases in the middle. Per the germline V gene, CDR1 is SGHTA and CDR2 is FQGNSA. The CDR3 runs to 13 residues. This clonotype showed up just a few times. What it recognizes is unknown. The TCR originated in an adult who was a healthcare worker with PCR-confirmed SARS-CoV-2 infection or an uninfected control (not recorded which). What was sequenced was whole blood. The chain employs TRBV7-2 and TRBJ2-3; D not resolved. CDR3 loop: CASSFPLRDTQYF. As DNA, the CDR3 is TGTGCCAGCAGCTTTCCGCTTCGAGATACGCAGTATTTT.